Detailed here is one T cell receptor beta chain. The antigen remains unidentified. This clone may be a read error of a much larger clone one base away. This record belongs to a study of shared clonotypes between healthy human individuals. General observations from the study: Among donors, clonotype sharing was expected to be affected by sequencing depth.

Several immunoSEQ plates received, in even portions, the genomic DNA of each subset. Data came from immunoSEQ multiplex PCR; TCRdb stores just in-frame clones and leaves some out. The sample includes roughly 490,000 clones, about 79% seen only once; the top ten take roughly 13%. CDR1 and CDR2 from the germline V gene are LNHDA and SQIVND (reference sequence). This CDR3 is 12 amino acids long. The V end lost 3 bases, the J end lost 3 bases, and 6 bases lay between the germline ends. Sequencing was performed on PBMCs. The receptor's source is a woman in her forties in good health. Some clones in this sample may be carry-over from other donors' samples. The chain combines TRBV19 with TRBJ2-7; no clear D. CDR3 nucleotide sequence: TGTGCCAGTAGTATGGGCGGCTACGAGCAGTACTTC. As protein: CASSMGGYEQYF.